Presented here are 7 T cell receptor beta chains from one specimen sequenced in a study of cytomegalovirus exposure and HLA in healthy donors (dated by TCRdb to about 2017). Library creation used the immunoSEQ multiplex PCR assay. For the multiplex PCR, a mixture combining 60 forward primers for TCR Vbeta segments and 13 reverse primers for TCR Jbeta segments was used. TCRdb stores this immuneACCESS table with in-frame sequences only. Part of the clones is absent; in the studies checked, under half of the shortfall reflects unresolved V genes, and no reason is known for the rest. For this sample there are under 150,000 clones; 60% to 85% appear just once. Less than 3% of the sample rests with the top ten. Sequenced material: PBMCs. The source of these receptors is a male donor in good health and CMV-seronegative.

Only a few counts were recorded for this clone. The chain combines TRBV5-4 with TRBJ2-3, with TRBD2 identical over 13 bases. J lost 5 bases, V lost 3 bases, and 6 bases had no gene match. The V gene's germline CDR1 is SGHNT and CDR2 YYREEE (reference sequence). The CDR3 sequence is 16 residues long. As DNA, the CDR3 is TGTGCCAGCAGCTCCGGACTAGCGGGAGAAGTAGATACGCAGTATTTT. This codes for CASSSGLAGEVDTQYF.

This CDR3 is CASRLAGGPDTQYF. CDR3 in DNA: TGTGCCAGCAGACTAGCGGGAGGGCCAGATACGCAGTATTTT. V usage is TRBV2 and J usage is TRBJ2-3; 13 nucleotides line up with TRBD2. The CDR3 runs 14 residues. The trim removed 6 bases at V and 4 bases at J, leaving 1 base unmatched. CDR1 is SNHLY and CDR2 is FYNNEI in the germline V gene.

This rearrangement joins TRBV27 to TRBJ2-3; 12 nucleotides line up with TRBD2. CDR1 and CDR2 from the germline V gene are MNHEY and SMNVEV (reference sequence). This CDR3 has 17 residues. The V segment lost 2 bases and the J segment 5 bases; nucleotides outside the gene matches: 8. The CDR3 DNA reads TGTGCCAGCAGTTTAAGACTAGCGGGGGTCTTGGAAGATACGCAGTATTTT. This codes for CASSLRLAGVLEDTQYF.

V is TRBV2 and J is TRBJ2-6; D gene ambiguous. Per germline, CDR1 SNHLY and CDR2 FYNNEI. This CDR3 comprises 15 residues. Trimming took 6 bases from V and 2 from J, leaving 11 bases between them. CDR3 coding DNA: TGTGCCAGCAGAGAGACACTTACTGGGGCCAACGTCCTGACTTTC. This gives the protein CASRETLTGANVLTF.

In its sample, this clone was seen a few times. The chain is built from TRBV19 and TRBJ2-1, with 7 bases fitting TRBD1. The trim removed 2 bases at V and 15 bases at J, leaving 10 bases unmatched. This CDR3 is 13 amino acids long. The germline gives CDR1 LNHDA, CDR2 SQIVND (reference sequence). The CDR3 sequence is CASSIRTGSDPFF. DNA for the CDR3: TGTGCCAGTAGTATAAGGACAGGCTCGGACCCGTTCTTC.

CDR3 nucleotides: TGTGCCAGCACTACCTTCACCCCTCGGATGACACTCCACTTT. Its translation: CASTTFTPRMTLHF. The chain joins TRBV6-6 to TRBJ1-6, with D unclear. Germline CDR1 is MNHNY and CDR2 is SVGAGI (reference sequence). Trimming took off 7 bases at V and 16 bases at J, with 23 bases between the two ends. This CDR3 comprises 14 residues.

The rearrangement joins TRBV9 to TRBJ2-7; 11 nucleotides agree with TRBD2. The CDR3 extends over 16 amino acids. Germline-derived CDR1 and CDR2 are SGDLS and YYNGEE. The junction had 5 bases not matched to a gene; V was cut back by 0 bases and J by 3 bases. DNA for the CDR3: TGTGCCAGCAGCGTAGCTACTAGCGGGAGTAACTACGAGCAGTACTTC. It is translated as CASSVATSGSNYEQYF.